These 26 T cell receptor beta chains share one sample of origin, sequenced in a study of early T cells in non-severe SARS-CoV-2 infection. TCRdb reprocessed the 5' RACE reads via MiXCR and lists one record per CDR3 protein. The profile shows some 110,000 distinct CDR3 sequences, 14% to 15% of them singletons. The material sequenced was whole blood. The receptors here all came from an adult who was a healthcare worker with PCR-confirmed SARS-CoV-2 infection or an uninfected control (not recorded which).

In this sample, this clonotype turned up a few times. The chain is built from TRBV30 and TRBJ1-1; TRBD1 aligns across 8 bases. Germline CDR1 GTSNPN, CDR2 SVGIG (reference sequence). V trimming: 5 bases; J trimming: 2 bases; junction bases outside the gene matches: 7. The CDR3 sequence is 14 residues long. CDR3 DNA sequence: TGTGCCTGGGACAGGGGACGCGTAAACACTGAAGCTTTCTTT. Protein sequence: CAWDRGRVNTEAFF.

The rearrangement uses TRBV5-1 and TRBJ2-7; D is ambiguous. With 0 bases removed from V and 2 bases from J, the gap between germline ends came to 12 bases. The CDR3 loop spans 15 amino acids. CDR1 is SGHRS and CDR2 is YFSETQ in the germline V gene. This CDR3 reads CASSLGARVTYEQYF. DNA for the CDR3: TGCGCCAGCAGCTTGGGAGCCCGGGTCACCTACGAGCAGTACTTC.

The genes are TRBV29-1 and TRBJ2-1; D uncertain. This CDR3 contains 14 residues. Between the trimmed V and J ends, which lost 4 bases and 0 bases, there was a span of 10 bases. CDR1 is SQVTM, CDR2 ANQGSEA, per germline. The CDR3: CSVGWPNSYNEQFF. The DNA for the CDR3 is TGCAGCGTTGGCTGGCCAAACTCCTACAATGAGCAGTTCTTC.

This clonotype was observed many times. The chain recombines TRBV7-2 with TRBJ2-2; 9 nucleotides line up with TRBD2. The trim removed 3 bases at V and 0 bases at J, leaving 2 bases unmatched. The CDR3 totals 16 residues. The germline V gene has CDR1 SGHTA and CDR2 FQGNSA. The CDR3 region has the DNA TGTGCCAGCAGCTTGAGACTAGCGGCGAACACCGGGGAGCTGTTTTTT. It codes for CASSLRLAANTGELFF.

This clonotype was counted between two and nine times. This chain joins TRBV6-1 and TRBJ2-5; D not certain. CDR3 length: 11 amino acids. Between the trimmed V and J ends, which lost 2 bases and 9 bases, there was a span of 7 bases. In germline, CDR1 is MNHNS, CDR2 SASEGT. The CDR3 bases are TGTGCCAGCAGTGAATCGCCACCCCAGTACTTC. It translates to CASSESPPQYF.

This sequence joins TRBV6-2 or TRBV6-3 and TRBJ2-1; TRBD1 matches 11 bases. This CDR3 has 16 residues. V gave up 2 bases and J gave up 10 bases; unmatched junction bases: 10. The germline V gene has CDR1 MNHEY and CDR2 SVGEGT. The CDR3 sequence: CASSYPTGQGAGEQFF. For the CDR3, the DNA is TGTGCCAGCAGTTACCCTACAGGACAGGGGGCTGGGGAGCAGTTCTTC.

The sample holds a few counts of this clonotype. V gene TRBV18 combines with J gene TRBJ1-1; D remains unclear. In germline, CDR1 is KGHSH, CDR2 LQKENI. Trimming shortened V by 1 base and J by 4 bases, and 10 bases separated the two germline ends. CDR3 length equals 14 residues. The CDR3 DNA follows: TGTGCCAGCTCACCACGGCTCCAAGGCACTGAAGCTTTCTTT. It translates to CASSPRLQGTEAFF.

The rearrangement uses TRBV30 and TRBJ2-3; perhaps TRBD2 as D (7 bases). The CDR3 is 16 residues long. Trimming pared 2 bases from V and 5 bases from J, leaving 20 bases between. In germline, CDR1 is GTSNPN, CDR2 SVGIG (reference sequence). CDR3 sequence reads: CAWSQPIVGGQDTQYF. DNA for the CDR3: TGTGCCTGGAGTCAACCAATCGTGGGGGGGCAAGATACGCAGTATTTT.

This clonotype has just a few counts. The rearrangement links TRBV3-1 to TRBJ2-1, with D possibly being TRBD2 (5 bases). V was clipped by 4 bases and J by 9 bases, with 16 bases between them. Germline lookup yields CDR1 LGHDT and CDR2 YNNKEL (reference sequence). The CDR3 extends over 14 amino acids. For the CDR3, the DNA is TGTGCCAGCAGCCCGGCGCGCGGGCAAGGTGAGCAGTTCTTC. It codes for CASSPARGQGEQFF.

This clonotype was counted many times. V is TRBV5-1 and J is TRBJ2-1; 11 nucleotides align to TRBD1. Germline values: CDR1 SGHRS, CDR2 YFSETQ. The CDR3 runs 15 residues. J was trimmed by 0 bases and V by 4 bases; bases with no gene match: 0. CDR3 sequence reads: CASSGTGGSYNEQFF. CDR3 DNA: TGCGCCAGCAGCGGGACAGGGGGCTCCTACAATGAGCAGTTCTTC.

V and J are TRBV30 and TRBJ1-1; no definite D call. Trimming pared 4 bases from V and 6 bases from J, leaving 15 bases between. CDR1 is GTSNPN and CDR2 is SVGIG in the germline V gene (reference sequence). The CDR3 has 13 amino acids. The CDR3 DNA sequence: TGTGCCTGGACCCCCCGCGTGAGGGCTGAAGCTTTCTTT. Translated: CAWTPRVRAEAFF.

This chain joins TRBV3-1 and TRBJ1-1; tentative D call: TRBD1 (6 bases). The CDR3 has 13 amino acids. The V gene's germline CDR1 is LGHDT and CDR2 YNNKEL (reference sequence). V was cut by 4 bases and J by 4 bases, with 10 bases left in between. As DNA, the CDR3 is TGTGCCAGCAGCCGGACGGGGGCCACTGAAGCTTTCTTT. Its protein is CASSRTGATEAFF.

The table lists this clonotype with a few counts. CDR3 residues: CASQQGWRRSYNEQFF. The CDR3 coding sequence is TGTGCCAGCCAACAGGGGTGGAGGAGGTCCTACAATGAGCAGTTCTTC. The gene calls are TRBV27 and TRBJ2-1; 7 bases map to TRBD1. V dropped 8 bases and J dropped 1; count of bases not matched to a gene: 11. The CDR3 has 16 amino acids. Germline CDR1 reads MNHEY; CDR2 reads SMNVEV (reference sequence).

This clonotype was observed at least ten times. This rearrangement joins TRBV12-3 or TRBV12-4 to TRBJ1-1; D gene unclear. V shed 3 bases and J shed 3 bases, with 8 bases lying between them. The CDR3 is made up of 13 amino acids. The CDR3 loop is CASSLPGYTEAFF. As DNA, the CDR3 is TGTGCCAGCAGTTTGCCCGGGTACACTGAAGCTTTCTTT.

Only a few counts were recorded for this clonotype. V and J are TRBV20-1 and TRBJ2-3; 8 bases map to TRBD2. The CDR3 totals 15 residues. With V trimmed by 4 bases and J by 5 bases, 11 bases remained unmatched. The germline V gene has CDR1 DFQATT and CDR2 SNEGSKA (reference sequence). CDR3 protein: CSATYLRGGLDTQYF. The CDR3 nucleotides are TGCAGTGCTACCTACCTCCGGGGGGGCTTAGATACGCAGTATTTT.

This clonotype occurred a few times. The V and J genes are TRBV19 and TRBJ2-1, with D unclear. The germline gives CDR1 LNHDA, CDR2 SQIVND (reference sequence). The CDR3 contains 13 residues. Trimming removed 6 bases from V and 6 bases from J, with 12 bases in between. The CDR3 DNA reads TGTGCCAGTAGCCCTACCATAGGCAATGAGCAGTTCTTC. Translated: CASSPTIGNEQFF.

The chain has TRBV10-1 and TRBJ2-7, with D uncertain. V was shortened by 6 bases and J by 0 bases, with 12 bases between the two germline ends. This CDR3 comprises 14 residues. Per germline, CDR1 WNHNN and CDR2 SYGVQD (reference sequence). The CDR3 DNA reads as TGCGCCAGCAGCTTCGGTCTGATCTCCTACGAGCAGTACTTC. It translates to CASSFGLISYEQYF.

This clonotype was recorded at least ten times. This rearrangement joins TRBV29-1 to TRBJ2-1; TRBD2 might be the D (6 bases). The V end was cut by 4 bases, the J end by 4 bases, with 8 bases between. Germline V gene sequence: CDR1 SQVTM, CDR2 ANQGSEA. The CDR3 has 12 residues. CDR3 bases: TGCAGCGTTGTGGGGGGATACAATGAGCAGTTCTTC. It yields the protein CSVVGGYNEQFF.

This rearrangement joins TRBV7-8 to TRBJ1-2; D perhaps matches TRBD1 (5 bases). This CDR3 comprises 15 residues. The V end was cut by 5 bases, the J end by 8 bases, with 21 bases between. The germline gives CDR1 SGHVS, CDR2 FQNEAQ. CDR3 residues: CASSDRDDSFGGYTF. The CDR3 coding sequence is TGTGCCAGCAGCGACCGGGACGATAGTTTTGGCGGCTACACCTTC.

J is TRBJ1-1 and V is TRBV27; D call uncertain. There are 15 residues in the CDR3. Germline V gene lookup returns CDR1 MNHEY and CDR2 SMNVEV (reference sequence). Trimming left V 0 bases short and J 5 bases short, with 13 bases between. The CDR3: CASSLSPGMGTEAFF. CDR3 DNA: TGTGCCAGCAGTTTATCGCCAGGCATGGGGACTGAAGCTTTCTTT.

V is TRBV5-1 and J is TRBJ2-2, with 7 bases fitting TRBD1. The germline CDR1 and CDR2 sequences are SGHRS and YFSETQ. The CDR3 covers 14 residues. V was pared by 7 bases and J by 7 bases, with 10 bases of the junction left unmatched. CDR3 bases: TGCGCCAGCGGGTTAACAGGGGACAGCGGGGAGCTGTTTTTT. Translating gives CASGLTGDSGELFF.

This clonotype was seen more than once but under ten times. V is TRBV3-1 and J is TRBJ1-2; D remains unclear. V was shortened by 6 bases and J by 8 bases, with 13 bases between the two germline ends. This CDR3 comprises 12 residues. CDR1 is LGHDT and CDR2 is YNNKEL in the germline V gene (reference sequence). CDR3: CASSERMRGYTF. The CDR3, as DNA: TGTGCCAGCAGTGAAAGGATGCGCGGCTACACCTTC.

This clonotype was counted only a few times. The rearrangement joins TRBV10-2 to TRBJ1-1, with no clear D. The CDR3 is 14 amino acids. V was pared by 6 bases and J by 1 base, with 12 bases between. Looked up from germline, CDR1 is WSHSY and CDR2 is SAAADI. Here the CDR3 reads CASRKGSSNTEAFF. The CDR3 DNA follows: TGCGCCAGCAGAAAGGGATCGTCGAACACTGAAGCTTTCTTT.

This clonotype was observed a few times. CDR3 loop: CSAPRTSGGGDEQFF. The CDR3 region has the DNA TGCAGTGCTCCTAGGACTAGCGGGGGTGGGGATGAGCAGTTCTTC. V usage is TRBV20-1 and J usage is TRBJ2-1; 13 nucleotides agree with TRBD2. CDR3 size: 15 residues. V trimming: 5 bases; J trimming: 8 bases; junction bases outside the gene matches: 9. CDR1 is DFQATT and CDR2 is SNEGSKA in the germline V gene (reference sequence).

V usage is TRBV29-1 and J usage is TRBJ2-7; 8 bases are shared with TRBD2. The CDR3 spans 14 residues. The J segment lost 4 bases and the V segment lost 6 bases, leaving 11 bases of the junction unmatched. CDR1 is SQVTM and CDR2 is ANQGSEA in the germline V gene. The CDR3 DNA is TGCAGCGTCTACAATCCGGGACTAGAGTACGAGCAGTACTTC. Protein product: CSVYNPGLEYEQYF.

This clonotype turned up a few times. V gene TRBV12-3 or TRBV12-4 combines with J gene TRBJ1-4; no definite D call. The CDR3 sequence is 11 residues long. V was trimmed by 8 bases and J by 4 bases, leaving 5 bases between them. CDR3 sequence: CASANNEKLFF. CDR3 DNA: TGTGCCAGCGCCAATAATGAAAAACTGTTTTTT.